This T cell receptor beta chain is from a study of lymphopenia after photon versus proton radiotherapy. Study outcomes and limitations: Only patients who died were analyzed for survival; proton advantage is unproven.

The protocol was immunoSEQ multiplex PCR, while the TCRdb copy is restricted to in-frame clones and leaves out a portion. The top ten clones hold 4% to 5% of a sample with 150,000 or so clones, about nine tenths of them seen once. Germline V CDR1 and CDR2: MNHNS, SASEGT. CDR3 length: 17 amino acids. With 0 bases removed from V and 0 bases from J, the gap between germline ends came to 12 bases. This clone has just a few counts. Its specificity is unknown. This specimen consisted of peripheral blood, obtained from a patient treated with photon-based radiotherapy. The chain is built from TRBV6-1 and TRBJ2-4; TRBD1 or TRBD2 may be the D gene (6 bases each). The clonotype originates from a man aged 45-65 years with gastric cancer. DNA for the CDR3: TGTGCCAGCAGTGAAGCGGAGGGGACACTAGCCAAAAACATTCAGTACTTC. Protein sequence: CASSEAEGTLAKNIQYF.